This T cell receptor (beta chain) was identified during a study of human T cells and chemical hapten exposure. TCRdb recomputed calls from the RACE reads with MiXCR, one row per CDR3 protein. The table shows roughly 140,000 distinct CDR3 sequences, with approximately 12% occurring only once. A few counts support this clonotype. Time point reported: patch test 2, 6 weeks after DPC sensitization. The treatment is: therapeutic diphenylcyclopropenone sensitization with weekly scalp DPC. The origin of this receptor is a woman in her 50s with alopecia areata. Some clones in this sample may be carry-over from other donors' samples. Sequenced material: whole blood, taken in connection with sensitization to the hapten diphenylcyclopropenone (DPC).

CDR3: CASSPRRDSRGAFF. The CDR3 region has the DNA TGTGCCAGCAGCCCACGCCGGGACTCCCGTGGAGCTTTCTTT. V usage is TRBV7-8 and J usage is TRBJ1-1; D is possibly TRBD1 (5 bases). The V end was cut by 5 bases, the J end by 10 bases, with 20 bases between. There are 14 residues in the CDR3. CDR1 and CDR2 (germline): SGHVS, FQNEAQ.